These 13 T cell receptor beta chains were sequenced from one sample in a study of shared clonotypes between healthy human individuals. Naive CD8 cells lacked CD45RO and underwent positive selection for CCR7, leaving out terminally differentiated effector memory CD45RA+ cells. Using immunoSEQ multiplex PCR, the repertoire was profiled, and TCRdb retains in-frame clones only, with some absent. Here the sample spans about 2.2 million clones, 85% to 95% being singletons. Source material: naive CD8+ T cells from PBMCs. The source is a young man in good health. Some clones in this sample may be carry-over from other donors' samples.

This chain links TRBV12-5 with TRBJ1-1; 8 nucleotides line up with TRBD1. This CDR3 contains 15 residues. Germline V gene lookup returns CDR1 LGHNT and CDR2 FRNRAP. V was pared by 8 bases and J by 3 bases, with 11 bases of the junction left unmatched. In DNA form, the CDR3 reads TGTGCTAGTCAGAACAGGGGGGCAGGGGACACTGAAGCTTTCTTT. Translating gives CASQNRGAGDTEAFF.

The chain couples TRBV27 to TRBJ1-4, with TRBD1 matching 10 bases. V dropped 6 bases and J dropped 7; count of bases not matched to a gene: 2. The V gene's germline CDR1 is MNHEY and CDR2 SMNVEV (reference sequence). This CDR3 has 13 residues. CDR3 loop: CASRTGGVEKLFF. CDR3 in DNA: TGTGCCAGCAGGACAGGGGGCGTTGAAAAACTGTTTTTT.

The genes are TRBV28 and TRBJ1-2; TRBD1 matches 7 bases. J was trimmed by 0 bases and V by 6 bases; bases with no gene match: 7. Germline assignment: CDR1 MDHEN and CDR2 SYDVKM. The CDR3 spans 15 residues. CDR3 DNA sequence: TGTGCCAGCAGCCTCACCGACAGGGCTAACTATGGCTACACCTTC. Encoded protein: CASSLTDRANYGYTF.

V is TRBV7-9 and J is TRBJ2-3; 7 nucleotides line up with TRBD2. Germline CDR1 reads SEHNR; CDR2 reads FQNEAQ (reference sequence). This CDR3 is built from 16 residues. Trimming took 2 bases from V and 3 from J; bases not matched to a gene: 8. The CDR3 spells CASSLLRERYTDTQYF. The CDR3 DNA sequence: TGTGCCAGCAGCTTACTGCGGGAGAGGTATACAGATACGCAGTATTTT.

The chain combines TRBV7-8 with TRBJ1-5; 7 positions match TRBD1. Germline CDR1 reads SGHVS; CDR2 reads FQNEAQ. Trimming removed 5 bases from V and 3 bases from J; junction bases left unmatched: 10. This CDR3 is 16 amino acids long. The CDR3 here is CASSTLGTDYNQPQHF. The CDR3 DNA follows: TGTGCCAGCAGCACACTCGGGACAGACTACAATCAGCCCCAGCATTTT.

The rearrangement links TRBV29-1 to TRBJ2-1, with TRBD2 identical over 14 bases. The CDR3 extends over 15 amino acids. Germline loops: CDR1 SQVTM, CDR2 ANQGSEA. The V and J ends lost 6 bases and 10 bases, in that order; junction bases with no gene match: 11. The CDR3 sequence is CSVQNLGLAGEEQFF. The DNA of the CDR3 is TGCAGCGTCCAGAACTTGGGACTAGCGGGAGAAGAGCAGTTCTTC.

The rearrangement links TRBV11-2 to TRBJ1-6, with D unresolved. The CDR3 runs 15 residues. Germline values: CDR1 SGHAT, CDR2 FQNNGV. Deletions cut 1 base from V and 8 bases from J, with 12 bases between. CDR3 coding DNA: TGTGCCAGCAGCTTAGGCCCGGGTGGGGATTCACCCCTCCACTTT. This gives the protein CASSLGPGGDSPLHF.

This chain uses TRBV28 with TRBJ2-3, with no clear D. Trimming removed 3 bases from V and 2 bases from J, with 12 bases in between. From germline, CDR1 is MDHEN and CDR2 SYDVKM. This CDR3 contains 15 residues. CDR3 residues: CASSFSHGPTDTQYF. The DNA of the CDR3 is TGTGCCAGCAGTTTCTCCCATGGGCCCACAGATACGCAGTATTTT.

The rearrangement joins TRBV4-1 to TRBJ2-1; a weak D match, TRBD1 (6 bases). In germline, CDR1 is MGHRA, CDR2 YSYEKL. Between the trimmed V and J ends, which lost 1 base and 7 bases, there was a span of 17 bases. The CDR3 extends over 16 amino acids. This CDR3 is CASSQASTGFLNEQFF. CDR3 nucleotides: TGCGCCAGCAGCCAAGCGAGCACAGGGTTTTTGAATGAGCAGTTCTTC.

The chain uses TRBV13 and TRBJ2-5, with TRBD1 matching 8 bases. V lost 4 bases, J lost 4 bases, and 5 bases stayed unmatched. Germline V gives CDR1 PRHDT, CDR2 FYEKMQ (reference sequence). The CDR3 runs to 14 residues. The CDR3 DNA sequence: TGTGCCAGCAGCTCCAGGACAGGGCCAGAGACCCAGTACTTC. Translating it yields CASSSRTGPETQYF.

The chain recombines TRBV4-1 with TRBJ1-5; 9 bases agree with TRBD1. Unmatched junction bases numbered 16, after V lost 2 bases and J lost 2 bases. The CDR3 covers 20 residues. Germline loops: CDR1 MGHRA, CDR2 YSYEKL. CDR3: CASSQYTPGTGFYGNQPQHF. CDR3 in DNA: TGCGCCAGCAGCCAATATACACCCGGGACAGGGTTTTATGGCAATCAGCCCCAGCATTTT.

The gene calls are TRBV28 and TRBJ2-7, with TRBD2 matching 10 bases. The germline CDR1 and CDR2 sequences are MDHEN and SYDVKM. The V and J ends lost 3 bases and 3 bases, in that order; junction bases with no gene match: 5. CDR3 length: 15 amino acids. DNA of the CDR3: TGTGCCAGCAGTTTTGATCCTAGCGGGAGCTACGAGCAGTACTTC. It yields the protein CASSFDPSGSYEQYF.

The chain links TRBV13 to TRBJ1-2; tentative D call: TRBD1 (5 bases). Germline V gene lookup returns CDR1 PRHDT and CDR2 FYEKMQ (reference sequence). This CDR3 region has 13 residues. Between the trimmed V and J ends, which lost 7 bases and 7 bases, there was a span of 16 bases. The CDR3 loop reads CASNAPGTGGYTF. As DNA, the CDR3 is TGTGCCAGCAACGCGCCCGGGACGGGTGGCTACACCTTC.